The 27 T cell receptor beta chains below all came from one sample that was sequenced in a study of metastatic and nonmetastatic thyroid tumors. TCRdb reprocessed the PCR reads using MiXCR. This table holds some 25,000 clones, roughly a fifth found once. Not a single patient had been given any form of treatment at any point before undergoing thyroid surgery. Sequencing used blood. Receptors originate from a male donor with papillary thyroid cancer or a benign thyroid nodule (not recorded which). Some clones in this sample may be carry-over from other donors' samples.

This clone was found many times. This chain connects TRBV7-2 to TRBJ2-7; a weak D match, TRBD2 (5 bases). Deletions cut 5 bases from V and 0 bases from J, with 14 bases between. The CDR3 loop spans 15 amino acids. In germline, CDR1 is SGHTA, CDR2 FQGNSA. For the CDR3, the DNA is TGTGCCAGCAGCCCCAGCCGGGGTAGCTCCTACGAGCAGTACTTC. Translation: CASSPSRGSSYEQYF.

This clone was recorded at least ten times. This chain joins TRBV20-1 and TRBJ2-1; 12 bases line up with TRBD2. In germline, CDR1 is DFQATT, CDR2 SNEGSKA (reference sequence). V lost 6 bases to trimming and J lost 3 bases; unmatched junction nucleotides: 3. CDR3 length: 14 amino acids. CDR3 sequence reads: CSAQTSGSYNEQFF. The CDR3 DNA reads TGCAGTGCCCAGACTAGCGGGAGCTACAATGAGCAGTTCTTC.

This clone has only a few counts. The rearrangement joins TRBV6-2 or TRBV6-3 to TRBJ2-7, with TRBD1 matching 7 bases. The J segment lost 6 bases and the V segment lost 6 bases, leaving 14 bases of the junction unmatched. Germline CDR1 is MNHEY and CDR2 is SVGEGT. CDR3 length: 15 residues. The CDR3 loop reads CASRRDSATPGEQYF. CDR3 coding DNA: TGTGCCAGCAGACGGGACAGCGCAACCCCAGGCGAGCAGTACTTC.

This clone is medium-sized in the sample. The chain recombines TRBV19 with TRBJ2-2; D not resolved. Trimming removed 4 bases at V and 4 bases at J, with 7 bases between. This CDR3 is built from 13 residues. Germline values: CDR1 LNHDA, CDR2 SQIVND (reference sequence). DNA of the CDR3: TGTGCCAGTAGTAGCGGTGGCACCGGGGAGCTGTTTTTT. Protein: CASSSGGTGELFF.

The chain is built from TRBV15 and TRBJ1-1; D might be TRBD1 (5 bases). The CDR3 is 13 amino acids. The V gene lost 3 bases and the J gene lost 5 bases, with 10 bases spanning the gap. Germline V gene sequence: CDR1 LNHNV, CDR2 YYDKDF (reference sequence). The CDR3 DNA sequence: TGTGCCACCAGCAGGGAGGGGAGGACTGAAGCTTTCTTT. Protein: CATSREGRTEAFF.

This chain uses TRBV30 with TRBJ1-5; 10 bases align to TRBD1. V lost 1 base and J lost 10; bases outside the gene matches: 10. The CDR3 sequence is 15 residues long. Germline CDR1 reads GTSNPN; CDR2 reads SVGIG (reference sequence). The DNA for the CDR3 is TGTGCCTGGAGTGCGGACAGGGGGGACTATCGACCCCAGCATTTT. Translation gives CAWSADRGDYRPQHF.

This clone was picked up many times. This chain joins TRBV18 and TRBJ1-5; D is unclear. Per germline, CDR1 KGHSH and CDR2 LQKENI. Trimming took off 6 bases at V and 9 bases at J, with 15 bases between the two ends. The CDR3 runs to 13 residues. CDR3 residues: CASSVADGGPQHF. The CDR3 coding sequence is TGTGCCAGCTCCGTAGCGGACGGTGGGCCCCAGCATTTT. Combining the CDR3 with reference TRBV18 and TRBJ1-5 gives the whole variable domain NAGVMQNPRHLVRRRGQEARLRCSPMKGHSHVYWYRQLPEEGLKFMVYLQKENIIDESGMPKERFSAEFPKEGPSILRIQQVVRGDSAAYFCASSVADGGPQHFGDGTRLSIL.

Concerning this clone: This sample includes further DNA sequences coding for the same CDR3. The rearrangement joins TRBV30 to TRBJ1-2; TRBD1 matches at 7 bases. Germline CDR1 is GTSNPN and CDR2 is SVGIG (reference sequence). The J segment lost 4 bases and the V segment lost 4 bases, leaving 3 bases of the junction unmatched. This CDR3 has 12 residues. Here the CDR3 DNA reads TGTGCCTGGAAGGGGGCAGCCTATGGCTACACCTTC. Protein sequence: CAWKGAAYGYTF.

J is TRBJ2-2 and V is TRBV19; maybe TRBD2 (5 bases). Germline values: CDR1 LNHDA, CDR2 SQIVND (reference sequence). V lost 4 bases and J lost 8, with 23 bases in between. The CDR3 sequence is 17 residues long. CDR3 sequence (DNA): TGTGCCAGTAGTACCCCGACCGGGATGGTCATCACGGGGGAGCTGTTTTTT. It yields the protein CASSTPTGMVITGELFF.

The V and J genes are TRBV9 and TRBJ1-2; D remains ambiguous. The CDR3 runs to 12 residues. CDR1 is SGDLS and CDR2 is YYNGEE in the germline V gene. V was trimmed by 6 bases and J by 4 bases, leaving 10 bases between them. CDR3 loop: CASIATSYGYTF. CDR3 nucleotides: TGTGCCAGCATCGCTACTAGCTATGGCTACACCTTC.

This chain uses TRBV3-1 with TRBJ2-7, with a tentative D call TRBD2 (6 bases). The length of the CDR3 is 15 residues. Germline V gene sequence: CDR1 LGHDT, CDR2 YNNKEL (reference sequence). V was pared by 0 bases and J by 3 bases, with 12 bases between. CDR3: CASSQDSGRGYEQYF. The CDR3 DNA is TGTGCCAGCAGCCAAGATAGCGGTAGGGGCTACGAGCAGTACTTC.

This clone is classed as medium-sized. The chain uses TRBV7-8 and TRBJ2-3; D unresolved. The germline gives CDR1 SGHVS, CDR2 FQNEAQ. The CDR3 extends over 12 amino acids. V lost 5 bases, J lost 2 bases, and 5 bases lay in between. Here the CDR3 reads CASSTHTDTQYF. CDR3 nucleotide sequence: TGTGCCAGCAGCACCCACACAGATACGCAGTATTTT.

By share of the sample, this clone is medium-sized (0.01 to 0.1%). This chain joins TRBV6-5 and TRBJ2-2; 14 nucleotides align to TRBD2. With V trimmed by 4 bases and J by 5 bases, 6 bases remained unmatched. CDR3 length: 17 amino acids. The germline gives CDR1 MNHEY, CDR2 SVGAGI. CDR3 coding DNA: TGTGCCAGCAGTTCGGGACTAGCGGGAGCGAGAACCGGGGAGCTGTTTTTT. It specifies CASSSGLAGARTGELFF.

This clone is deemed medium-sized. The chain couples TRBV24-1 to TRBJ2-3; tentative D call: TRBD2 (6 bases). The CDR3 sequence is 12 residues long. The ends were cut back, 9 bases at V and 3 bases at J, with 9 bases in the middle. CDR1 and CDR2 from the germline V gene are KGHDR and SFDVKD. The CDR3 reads CATEGRTDTQYF. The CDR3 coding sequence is TGTGCCACCGAGGGGAGGACAGATACGCAGTATTTT.

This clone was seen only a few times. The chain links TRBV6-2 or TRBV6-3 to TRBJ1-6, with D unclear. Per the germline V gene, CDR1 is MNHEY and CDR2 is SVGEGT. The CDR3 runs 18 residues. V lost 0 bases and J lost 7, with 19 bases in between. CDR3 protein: CASSYSIGPGFGNSPLHF. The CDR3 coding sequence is TGTGCCAGCAGTTACTCGATAGGCCCCGGGTTCGGGAATTCACCCCTCCACTTT.

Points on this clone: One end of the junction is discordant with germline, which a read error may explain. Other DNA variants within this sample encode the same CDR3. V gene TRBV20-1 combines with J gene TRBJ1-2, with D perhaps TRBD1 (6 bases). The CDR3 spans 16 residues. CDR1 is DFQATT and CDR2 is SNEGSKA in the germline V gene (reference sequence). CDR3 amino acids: CSARESIGGRGYGYTF. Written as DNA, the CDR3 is TGCAGTGCCAGAGAGAGCATTGGGGGGCGCGGCTATGGCTACACCTTC.

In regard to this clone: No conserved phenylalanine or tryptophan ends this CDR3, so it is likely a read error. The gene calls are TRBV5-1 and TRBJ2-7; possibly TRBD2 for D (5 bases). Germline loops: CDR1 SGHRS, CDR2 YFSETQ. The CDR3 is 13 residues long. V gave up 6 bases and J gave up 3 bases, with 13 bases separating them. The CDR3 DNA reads TGCGCCAGCAATCCCGCTACTAGCTACGAGCAGTACTCC. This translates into CASNPATSYEQYS.

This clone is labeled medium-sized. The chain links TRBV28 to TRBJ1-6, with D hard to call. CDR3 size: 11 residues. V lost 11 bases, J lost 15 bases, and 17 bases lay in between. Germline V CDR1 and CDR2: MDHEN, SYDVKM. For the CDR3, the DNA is TGTGCCGGCCTGCCCGCTTGGGGCCTCCACTTT. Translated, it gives CAGLPAWGLHF.

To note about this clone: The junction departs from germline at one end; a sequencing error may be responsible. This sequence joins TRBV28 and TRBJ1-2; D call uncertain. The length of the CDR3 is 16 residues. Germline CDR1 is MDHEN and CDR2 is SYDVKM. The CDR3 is CASSLSRALTNCGYTF. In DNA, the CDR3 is TGTGCCAGCAGTTTAAGTCGGGCTCTTACTAACTGTGGCTACACCTTC.

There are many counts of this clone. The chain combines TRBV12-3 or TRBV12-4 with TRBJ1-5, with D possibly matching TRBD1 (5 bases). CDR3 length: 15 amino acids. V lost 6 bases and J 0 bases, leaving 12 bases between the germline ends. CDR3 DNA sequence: TGTGCCAGCAGCCCGTCGGGGACTAGCAATCAGCCCCAGCATTTT. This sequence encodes CASSPSGTSNQPQHF.

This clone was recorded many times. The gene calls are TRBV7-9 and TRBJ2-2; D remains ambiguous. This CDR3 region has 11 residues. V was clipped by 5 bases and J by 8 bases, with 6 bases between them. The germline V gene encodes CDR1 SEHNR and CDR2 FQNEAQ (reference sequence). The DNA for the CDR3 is TGTGCCAGCAGCCCTCTTGGGGAGCTGTTTTTT. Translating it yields CASSPLGELFF.

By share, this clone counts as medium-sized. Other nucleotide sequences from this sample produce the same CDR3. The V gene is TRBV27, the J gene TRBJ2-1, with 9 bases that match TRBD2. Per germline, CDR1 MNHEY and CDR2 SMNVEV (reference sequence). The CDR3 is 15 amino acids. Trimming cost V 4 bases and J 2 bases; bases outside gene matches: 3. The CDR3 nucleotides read TGTGCCAGCAGTTCAGCGGGAGGTCCCTACAATGAGCAGTTCTTC. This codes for CASSSAGGPYNEQFF.

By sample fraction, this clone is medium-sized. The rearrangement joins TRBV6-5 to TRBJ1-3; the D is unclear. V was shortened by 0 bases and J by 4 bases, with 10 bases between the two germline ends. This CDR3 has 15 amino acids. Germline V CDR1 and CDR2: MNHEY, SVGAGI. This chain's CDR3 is CASSYSGRQGNTIYF. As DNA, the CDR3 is TGTGCCAGCAGTTACTCGGGGAGGCAAGGAAACACCATATATTTT.

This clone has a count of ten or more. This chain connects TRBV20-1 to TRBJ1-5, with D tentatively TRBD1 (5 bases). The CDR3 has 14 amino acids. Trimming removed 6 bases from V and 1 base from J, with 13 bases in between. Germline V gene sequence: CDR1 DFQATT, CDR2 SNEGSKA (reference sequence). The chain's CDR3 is CSARPWDSNQPQHF. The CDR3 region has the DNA TGCAGTGCCCGACCCTGGGACAGCAATCAGCCCCAGCATTTT.

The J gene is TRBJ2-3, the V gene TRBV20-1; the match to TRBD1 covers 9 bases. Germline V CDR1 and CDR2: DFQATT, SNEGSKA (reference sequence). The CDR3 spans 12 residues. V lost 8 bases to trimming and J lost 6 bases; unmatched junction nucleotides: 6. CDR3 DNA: TGCAGTAAACGGACAGGGGCCGATACGCAGTATTTT. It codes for CSKRTGADTQYF.

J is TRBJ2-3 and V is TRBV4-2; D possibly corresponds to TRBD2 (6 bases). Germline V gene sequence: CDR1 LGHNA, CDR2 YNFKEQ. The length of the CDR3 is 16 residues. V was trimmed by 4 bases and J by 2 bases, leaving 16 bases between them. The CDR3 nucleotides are TGTGCCAGCAGCCCGCCAACCGGGGGACTCACAGATACGCAGTATTTT. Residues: CASSPPTGGLTDTQYF.

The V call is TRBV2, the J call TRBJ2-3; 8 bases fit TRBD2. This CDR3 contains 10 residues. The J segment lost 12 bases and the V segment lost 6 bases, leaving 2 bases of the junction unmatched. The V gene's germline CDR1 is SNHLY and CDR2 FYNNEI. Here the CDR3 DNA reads TGTGCCAGCAGGGGACTAGATCAGTATTTT. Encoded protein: CASRGLDQYF. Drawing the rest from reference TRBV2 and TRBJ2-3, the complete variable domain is EPEVTQTPSHQVTQMGQEVILRCVPISNHLYFYWYRQILGQKVEFLVSFYNNEISEKSEIFDDQFSVERPDGSNFTLKIRSTKLEDSAMYFCASRGLDQYFGPGTRLTVL.